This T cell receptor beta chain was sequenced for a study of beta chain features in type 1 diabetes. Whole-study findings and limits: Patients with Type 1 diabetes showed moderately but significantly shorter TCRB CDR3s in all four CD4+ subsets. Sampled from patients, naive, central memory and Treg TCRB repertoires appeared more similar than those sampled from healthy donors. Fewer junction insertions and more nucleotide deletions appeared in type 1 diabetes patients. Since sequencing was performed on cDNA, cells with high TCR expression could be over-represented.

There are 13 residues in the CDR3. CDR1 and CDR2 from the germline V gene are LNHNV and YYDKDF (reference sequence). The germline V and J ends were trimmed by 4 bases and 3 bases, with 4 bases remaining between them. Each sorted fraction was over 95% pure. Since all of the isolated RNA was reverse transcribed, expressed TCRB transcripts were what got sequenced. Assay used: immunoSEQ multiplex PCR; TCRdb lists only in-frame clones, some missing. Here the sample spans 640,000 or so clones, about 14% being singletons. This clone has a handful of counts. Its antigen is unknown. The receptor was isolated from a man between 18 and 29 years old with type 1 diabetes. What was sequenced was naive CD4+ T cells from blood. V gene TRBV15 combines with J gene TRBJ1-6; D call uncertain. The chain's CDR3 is CATSIGYNSPLHF. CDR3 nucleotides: TGTGCCACCAGCATTGGCTATAATTCACCCCTCCACTTT.